Listed below are T cell receptor beta chains from one sample, sequenced in a study of T-cell memory formation after mild COVID-19. TCRdb processed the 5' RACE reads anew with MiXCR; each CDR3 protein has one entry. The repertoire includes 90,000 to 130,000 distinct CDR3 sequences, over 15% of them detected once, and approximately 5.5% sits in the top ten. Sequenced material: PBMCs or a T cell subset sorted from them (not recorded which). The receptors come from a man between 18 and 29 years old who had mild COVID-19 (a few samples of this study predate the infection). Cell type and time point are not known. The CDR3 runs from the conserved cysteine through the conserved F or W. Some rows have no size entry. The others give once, few or many, or a class for an expanded clone.

j_call clone_size v_call cdr3_aa
TRBJ2-3 - TRBV5-1 CASSSGQGPTDTQYF
TRBJ1-6 - TRBV7-2 CASSPTLGSPLHF
TRBJ2-3 few TRBV7-7 CASSSLSNTDTQYF
TRBJ1-4 few TRBV29-1 CSVRTNEKLFF
TRBJ1-2 few TRBV5-1 CASSHRGEGYTF
TRBJ2-3 few TRBV3-1 CASSQVWASGGATDTQYF
TRBJ1-5 - TRBV28 CASSPAGTGGRRNQPQHF
TRBJ2-1 few TRBV10-2 CASNPGQGAHNEQFF
TRBJ2-5 many TRBV6-5 CASSTRLAEETQYF
TRBJ2-7 - TRBV25-1 CASSRGGQTYEQYF
TRBJ1-5 - TRBV24-1 CATSSGGWDQPQHF
TRBJ2-3 many TRBV24-1 CATSAYGVDTQYF
TRBJ2-1 many TRBV14 CASSSGEGYGEQFF
TRBJ2-4 few TRBV5-1 CASRPGTSGGVDIQYF
TRBJ2-5 few TRBV12-5 CASGSQAETQYF
TRBJ1-1 few TRBV5-1 CASSFGGLGGTEAFF
TRBJ2-2 many TRBV12-3/TRBV12-4 CASSDRENGELFF
TRBJ2-3 - TRBV5-4 CASSLAGTAGPTQYF
TRBJ2-1 - TRBV6-2/TRBV6-3 CASRHRVSSYNEQFF
TRBJ2-7 few TRBV5-1 CASSLPRQGFDEQYF
TRBJ1-1 - TRBV12-3/TRBV12-4 CASSTGLPNTEAFF
TRBJ2-7 many TRBV5-8 CASRPGVGALYEQYF
TRBJ2-3 - TRBV5-1 CASLKRGSGDTQYF
TRBJ2-1 - TRBV4-2 CASSLFRDSSYNEQFF
TRBJ2-5 few TRBV29-1 CSVEAPGRGQETQYF
TRBJ1-4 - TRBV5-4 CASSLDSNDEKLFF
TRBJ1-5 - TRBV20-1 CSASDRLYQPQHF
TRBJ1-2 - TRBV6-6 CASSHPQGVTGYTF
TRBJ2-5 - TRBV19 CASSLAFEETQYF
TRBJ2-3 - TRBV12-3/TRBV12-4 CASSLSSRGTDTQYF
TRBJ1-6 - TRBV3-1 CASSQERLEFHF
TRBJ2-7 few TRBV18 CASSPNRGTYEQYF
TRBJ1-5 - TRBV12-2 CASRLVSGQPQHF
TRBJ2-7 - TRBV12-3/TRBV12-4 CASSLGQEDYEQYF
TRBJ1-2 few TRBV7-2 CASSPGLGYGYTF
TRBJ2-3 many TRBV7-3 CASSLNPVADTQYF
TRBJ2-3 - TRBV27 CASSLGGGDRVTQYF
TRBJ1-4 few TRBV12-3/TRBV12-4 CASSANGEKLFF
TRBJ1-6 few TRBV5-5 CASSSDRWDSPLHF
TRBJ1-1 - TRBV5-6 CASSLGPGALNTEAFF
TRBJ2-1 - TRBV7-9 CASSRNRVGNEQFF
TRBJ2-5 - TRBV7-9 CASSPQGETQYF
TRBJ2-7 - TRBV9 CASSVGPASGATYEQYF
TRBJ2-2 - TRBV18 CASSPLQRGGTVTGELFF
TRBJ1-2 - TRBV12-3/TRBV12-4 CASSPNRGRLGGYTF
TRBJ1-1 - TRBV5-6 CASSRPGTRNTEAFF
TRBJ2-1 - TRBV5-1 CASSPRGAGGHEQFF
TRBJ1-2 few TRBV7-3 CASSLEGRYGYTF
TRBJ2-5 - TRBV5-1 CASSPGLGITSQETQYF
TRBJ2-5 - TRBV5-1 CASSSWPKETQYF
TRBJ1-5 - TRBV27 CASSPRDRHSNQPQHF
TRBJ2-7 few TRBV5-1 CASSLTSTETYEQYF
TRBJ1-1 few TRBV18 CASSPAGIYTEAFF
TRBJ1-5 - TRBV4-1 CASSQGAGTVQPQHF
TRBJ1-5 few TRBV12-3/TRBV12-4 CASSWTGKHNQPQHF